The rows below give T cell receptor beta chains drawn from one sample of a study of T-cell memory formation after mild COVID-19. One entry per CDR3 protein results from TCRdb running MiXCR on the 5' RACE reads. The sample holds hundreds of thousands of distinct CDR3 sequences, 16% seen once. The sequenced sample was PBMCs or a T cell subset sorted from them (not recorded which). These receptors all come from a man between 18 and 29 years old who had mild COVID-19 (a few samples of this study predate the infection). Cell type and time point are not known. The CDR3 runs from the conserved cysteine through the conserved F or W. A D gene is named only where the DNA matches it firmly. Part of the rows lack a size; the others show once, few, many or a class for expanded clones.

v_call clone_size d_call cdr3_aa
TRBV5-1 - - CASSLRPDGANVLTF
TRBV11-2 - TRBD1 CASSRRDRGETQYF
TRBV3-1 - - CASSQEGWAFYGYTF
TRBV10-3 - TRBD2 CAITSGFSGMNTGELFF
TRBV4-1 few - CASSQKAGNTEAFF
TRBV11-2 few TRBD1 CASSSGQGRGYTEAFF
TRBV5-1 many - CASSLVPSDTQYF
TRBV6-5 few - CASSYGQYYEQYF
TRBV4-2 - - CASSLEGGGDRAYEQYF
TRBV12-3/TRBV12-4 many TRBD1 CASSTGTGFYEQYF
TRBV5-1 - - CASSLTGARELFF
TRBV5-1 few TRBD1 CARTGQGRSPNTDTQYF
TRBV5-1 - TRBD1 CASSGWTGGSYGYTF
TRBV18 few - CASSQQLKPLHF
TRBV7-7 - - CASSLNVGQETQYF
TRBV5-6 - TRBD1 CASSLVTGGPYEQYF
TRBV5-1 few TRBD1 CASSPRAGGPTGEAFF
TRBV6-5 few TRBD2 CASSYSPAGGTTDTQYF
TRBV20-1 few - CSAGPRGDQPQHF
TRBV12-3/TRBV12-4 - TRBD2 CASSLMRAGYNEQFF
TRBV20-1 - - CSALKAGDTQYF
TRBV9 - - CASSVGYGSYEQYF
TRBV5-1 - TRBD1 CASSLRMDRAQETQYF
TRBV4-1 - TRBD1 CASSHALGQGRQPQHF
TRBV7-2 - - CASSLGGLFTEAFF
TRBV7-3 many TRBD2 CASSPGRGYEQYF
TRBV7-2 few - CASSSLRGHEQYF
TRBV7-3 few TRBD1 CASSYQGGEKLFF
TRBV6-5 - - CASSYSGGLYGYTF
TRBV12-3/TRBV12-4 few - CASGRDGGAMAFF
TRBV15 few - CATSRERSEQYF
TRBV12-3/TRBV12-4 many - CASSPEGRGPGELFF
TRBV9 few TRBD2 CASSVRGAGTGELFF
TRBV7-9 many TRBD2 CASSSGLAGTDTQYF
TRBV4-1 - - CASSHPGGMNTEAFF
TRBV6-5 - - CASSTRPSSYNEQFF
TRBV20-1 - - CSAEEGTEAFF
TRBV21-1 few - CASPLVDRRSGANVLTF
TRBV7-2 - TRBD1 CASSSDRGETQYF
TRBV7-2 - - CASSPRGTGNTEAFF
TRBV5-6 - TRBD1 CASSSETGAYEQYF
TRBV2 few TRBD1 CAGRAGTGAGNTIYF
TRBV6-5 once TRBD1 CASSHGRGRHEKLFF
TRBV4-3 - - CASSQDLETYEQYF
TRBV2 - - CASGGGYTDTQYF
TRBV20-1 - TRBD1 CSASRQGRAKNIQYF
TRBV12-3/TRBV12-4 many - CASSTTDTNTEAFF
TRBV5-1 - TRBD1 CASSSTGGGYGYTF
TRBV2 - TRBD1 CASSRQRTGGRWGYTF
TRBV30 - - CAWSATFRTEAFF
TRBV7-9 few TRBD2 CAASPQAGDLLETQYF
TRBV27 - - CASSFSAGQFYNEQFF